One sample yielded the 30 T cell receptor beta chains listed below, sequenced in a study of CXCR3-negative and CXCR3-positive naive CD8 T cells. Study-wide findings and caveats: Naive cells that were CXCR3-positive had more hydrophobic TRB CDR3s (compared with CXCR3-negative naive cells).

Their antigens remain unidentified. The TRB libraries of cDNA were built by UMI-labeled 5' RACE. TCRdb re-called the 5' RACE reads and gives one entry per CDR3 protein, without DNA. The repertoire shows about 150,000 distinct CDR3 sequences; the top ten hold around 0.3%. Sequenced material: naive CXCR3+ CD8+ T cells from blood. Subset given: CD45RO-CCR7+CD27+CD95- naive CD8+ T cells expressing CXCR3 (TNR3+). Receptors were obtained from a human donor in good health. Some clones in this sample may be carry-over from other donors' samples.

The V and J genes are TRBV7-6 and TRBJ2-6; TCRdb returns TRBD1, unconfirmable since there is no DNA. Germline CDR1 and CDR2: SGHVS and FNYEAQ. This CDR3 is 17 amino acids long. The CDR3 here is CASSLGGGESGANVLTF.

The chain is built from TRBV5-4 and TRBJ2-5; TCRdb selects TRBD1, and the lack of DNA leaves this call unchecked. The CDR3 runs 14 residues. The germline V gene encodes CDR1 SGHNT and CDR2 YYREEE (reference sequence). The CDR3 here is CASSLRLPGETQYF.

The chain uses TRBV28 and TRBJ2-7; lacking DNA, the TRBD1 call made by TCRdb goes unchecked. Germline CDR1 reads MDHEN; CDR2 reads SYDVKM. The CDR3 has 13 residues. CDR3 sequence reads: CASNLRDPYEQYF.

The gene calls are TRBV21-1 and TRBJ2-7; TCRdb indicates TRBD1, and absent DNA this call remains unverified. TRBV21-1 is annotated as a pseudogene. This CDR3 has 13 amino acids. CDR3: CASSNGTDYEQYF.

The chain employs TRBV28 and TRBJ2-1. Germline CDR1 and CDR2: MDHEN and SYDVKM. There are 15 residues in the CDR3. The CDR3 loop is CASSPTGSSYNEQFF.

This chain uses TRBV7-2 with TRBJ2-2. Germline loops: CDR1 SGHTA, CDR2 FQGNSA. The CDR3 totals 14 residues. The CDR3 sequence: CASSLETSTGELFF. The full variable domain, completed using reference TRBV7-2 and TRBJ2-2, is GAGVSQSPSNKVTEKGKDVELRCDPISGHTALYWYRQSLGQGLEFLIYFQGNSAPDKSGLPSDRFSAERTGGSVSTLTIQRTQQEDSAVYLCASSLETSTGELFFGEGSRLTVL.

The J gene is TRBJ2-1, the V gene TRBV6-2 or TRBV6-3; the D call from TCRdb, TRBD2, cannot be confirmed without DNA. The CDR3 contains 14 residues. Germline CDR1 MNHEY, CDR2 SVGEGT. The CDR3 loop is CASSLGTLLGEQFF.

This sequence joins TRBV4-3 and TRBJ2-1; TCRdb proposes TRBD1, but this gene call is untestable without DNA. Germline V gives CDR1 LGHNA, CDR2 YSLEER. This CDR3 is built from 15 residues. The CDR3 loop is CASSQEGQPYNEQFF.

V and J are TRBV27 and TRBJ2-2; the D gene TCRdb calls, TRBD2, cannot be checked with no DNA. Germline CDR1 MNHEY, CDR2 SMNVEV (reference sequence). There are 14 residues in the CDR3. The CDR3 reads CASSFGGATGELFF.

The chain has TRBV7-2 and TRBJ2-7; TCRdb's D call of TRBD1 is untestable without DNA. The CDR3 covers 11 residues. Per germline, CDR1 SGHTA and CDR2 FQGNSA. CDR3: CASSPGLQQYF.

The CDR3 sequence: CASSLTLAGAWGNEQFF. The chain employs TRBV7-3 and TRBJ2-1; the D call of TRBD2 rests on TCRdb alone, since no DNA is present to check it. Germline V gives CDR1 SGHTA, CDR2 FQGTGA. The CDR3 spans 17 residues.

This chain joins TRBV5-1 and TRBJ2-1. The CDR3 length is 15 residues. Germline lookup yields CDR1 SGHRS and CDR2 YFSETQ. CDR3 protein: CASSLVSTSNTEQFF.

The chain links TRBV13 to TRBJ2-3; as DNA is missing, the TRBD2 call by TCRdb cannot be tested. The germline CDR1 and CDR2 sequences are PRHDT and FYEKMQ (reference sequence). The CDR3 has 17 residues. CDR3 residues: CASSPTSGERRGDTQYF.

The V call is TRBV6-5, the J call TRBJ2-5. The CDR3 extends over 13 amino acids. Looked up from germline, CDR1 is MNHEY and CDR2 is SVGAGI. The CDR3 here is CASSYGVKETQYF.

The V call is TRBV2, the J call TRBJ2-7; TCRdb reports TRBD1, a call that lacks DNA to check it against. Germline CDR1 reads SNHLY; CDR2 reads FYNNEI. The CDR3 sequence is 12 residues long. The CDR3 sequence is CASRGETYEQYF.

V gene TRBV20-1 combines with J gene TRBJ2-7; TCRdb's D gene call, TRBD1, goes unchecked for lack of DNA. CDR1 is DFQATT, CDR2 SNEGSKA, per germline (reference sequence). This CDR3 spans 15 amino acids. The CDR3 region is CRARDELSPSYEQYF.

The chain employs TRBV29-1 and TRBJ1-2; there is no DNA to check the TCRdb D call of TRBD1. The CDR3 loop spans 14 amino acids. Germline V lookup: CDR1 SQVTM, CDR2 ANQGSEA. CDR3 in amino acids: CSVEEPPWGYGYTF.

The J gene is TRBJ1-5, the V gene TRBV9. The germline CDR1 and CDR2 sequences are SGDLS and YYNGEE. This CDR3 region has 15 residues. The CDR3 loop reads CASSVGTAGNQPQHF.

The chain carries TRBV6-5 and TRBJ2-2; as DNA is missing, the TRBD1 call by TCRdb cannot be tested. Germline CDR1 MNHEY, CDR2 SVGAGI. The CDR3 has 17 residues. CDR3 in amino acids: CASSYPMGTGDTGELFF.

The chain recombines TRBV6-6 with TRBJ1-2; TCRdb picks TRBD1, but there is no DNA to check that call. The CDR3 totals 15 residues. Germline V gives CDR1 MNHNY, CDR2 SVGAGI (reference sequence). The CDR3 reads CASIAGGDPGYGYTF.

The CDR3 is CASSFGRTTYEQYF. This rearrangement joins TRBV12-3 or TRBV12-4 to TRBJ2-7. This CDR3 comprises 14 residues.

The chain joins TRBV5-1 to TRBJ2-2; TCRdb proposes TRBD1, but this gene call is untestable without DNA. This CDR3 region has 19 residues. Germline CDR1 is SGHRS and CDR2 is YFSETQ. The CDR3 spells CASSLVFGVAGRSTGELFF.

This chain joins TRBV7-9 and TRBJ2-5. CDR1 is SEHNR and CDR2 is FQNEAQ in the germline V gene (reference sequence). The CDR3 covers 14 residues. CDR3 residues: CASSLRDARLTQYF.

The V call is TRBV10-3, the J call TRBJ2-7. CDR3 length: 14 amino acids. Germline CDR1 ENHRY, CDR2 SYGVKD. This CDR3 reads CAISEPMGVYEQYF.

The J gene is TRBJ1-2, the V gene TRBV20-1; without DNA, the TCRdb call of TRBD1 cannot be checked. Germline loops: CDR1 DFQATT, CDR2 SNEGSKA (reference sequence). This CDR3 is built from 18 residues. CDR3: CSATNPGQGVWVHYGYTF.

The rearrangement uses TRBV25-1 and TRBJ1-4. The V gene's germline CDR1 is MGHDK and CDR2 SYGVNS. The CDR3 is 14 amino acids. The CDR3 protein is CASSEGQNNEKLFF. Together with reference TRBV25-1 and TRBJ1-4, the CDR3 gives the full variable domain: EADIYQTPRYLVIGTGKKITLECSQTMGHDKMYWYQQDPGMELHLIHYSYGVNSTEKGDLSSESTVSRIRTEHFPLTLESARPSHTSQYLCASSEGQNNEKLFFGSGTQLSVL.

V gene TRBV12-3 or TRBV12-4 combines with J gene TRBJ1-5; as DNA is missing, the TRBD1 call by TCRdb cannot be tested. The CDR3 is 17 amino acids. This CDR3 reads CASTKGVGQGAGQPQHF.

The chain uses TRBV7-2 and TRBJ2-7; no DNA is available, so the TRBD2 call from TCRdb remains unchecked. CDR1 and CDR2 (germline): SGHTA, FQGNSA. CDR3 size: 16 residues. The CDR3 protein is CASSLNVGPARYEQYF.

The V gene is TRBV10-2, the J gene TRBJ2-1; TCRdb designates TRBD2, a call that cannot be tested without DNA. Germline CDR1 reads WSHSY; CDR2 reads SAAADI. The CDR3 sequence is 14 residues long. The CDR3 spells CASNGLAGANEQFF.

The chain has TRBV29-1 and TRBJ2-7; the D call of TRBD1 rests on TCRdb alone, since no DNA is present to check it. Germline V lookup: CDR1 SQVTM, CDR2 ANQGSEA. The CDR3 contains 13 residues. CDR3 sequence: CSVEQGDPYEQYF.